These T cell receptor beta chains were read from a single sample in a study of T cell responses to AZD1222 COVID-19 vaccine. Clones were sequenced by immunoSEQ multiplex PCR, and TCRdb holds only the in-frame ones, with some missing. The table lists 250,000 to 300,000 clones, 94% of them singletons. The sample in question was peripheral blood, obtained 28 days after the second AZD1222 dose. All receptors come from an adult who received the AZD1222 COVID-19 vaccine. Each CDR3 is given with its conserved first and last residue. The D gene is left open where the match is weak. Not all rows give a size; the values are once, few, many and, for expanded clones, a class.

J gene	clone size	V gene	D gene	CDR3 DNA	CDR3 protein
TRBJ2-1	once	TRBV27	TRBD1	TGTGCCAGCAGTTTATCCTCGGGACAGGGTTCCTCCTACAATGAGCAGTTCTTC	CASSLSSGQGSSYNEQFF
TRBJ2-1	NA	TRBV4-1	TRBD2	TGCGCCAGCAGCCAGAGCACTAGCGGGGGTTACAATGAGCAGTTCTTC	CASSQSTSGGYNEQFF
TRBJ1-6	NA	TRBV7-2	TRBD1	TGTGCCAGCAGCTTAGGTACAGGGGCTGGACCCCTCCACTTT	CASSLGTGAGPLHF
TRBJ2-7	NA	TRBV5-1	NA	TGCGCCAGCAGCCTAGCTGGTTCCTACGAGCAGTACTTC	CASSLAGSYEQYF
TRBJ1-6	NA	TRBV19	TRBD1	TGTGCCAGTCGGACAGGGTTTAATTCACCCCTCCACTTT	CASRTGFNSPLHF
TRBJ1-2	once	TRBV28	NA	TGTGCCAGCAGTCCCCCTCTGGGTCCCTATGGCTACACCTTC	CASSPPLGPYGYTF
TRBJ1-3	NA	TRBV7-6	NA	TGTGCCAGCAGCTTCCAGGGGCCTGGAAACACCATATATTTT	CASSFQGPGNTIYF
TRBJ2-1	NA	TRBV7-9	TRBD2	TGTGCCAGCAGATCTTCTAGCGGGGCGTCCTACAATGAGCAGTTCTTC	CASRSSSGASYNEQFF
TRBJ1-6	NA	TRBV2	TRBD1	TGTGCCAGCAGAGGGACAGGGTGGAGGAATTCACCCCTCCACTTT	CASRGTGWRNSPLHF
TRBJ1-3	NA	TRBV23-1	TRBD1	TGCGCCAGCAGTCAATCGGCAGGGGGAGGGTCTGGAAACACCATATATTTT	CASSQSAGGGSGNTIYF
TRBJ1-2	NA	TRBV6-5	NA	TGTGCCAGCAGTTCGTCAAATCGGGGCTATGGCTACACCTTC	CASSSSNRGYGYTF
TRBJ1-2	NA	TRBV5-4	NA	TGTGCCAGCAGCTTGCCCAGGGCAGGGATAGGCTACACCTTC	CASSLPRAGIGYTF
TRBJ2-7	NA	TRBV12-3/TRBV12-4	NA	TGTGCCAGCGGGTCTCTGATTGGGAGCGAGCAGTACTTC	CASGSLIGSEQYF
TRBJ1-1	NA	TRBV6-5	TRBD1	TGTGCCAGCAGGTCCGGGACAGTAAACACTGAAGCTTTCTTT	CASRSGTVNTEAFF
TRBJ2-1	NA	TRBV5-1	TRBD2	TGCGCCAGCAGCTTGGGCGGGACTAGCGGGGACAATGAGCAGTTCTTC	CASSLGGTSGDNEQFF
TRBJ2-7	NA	TRBV9	TRBD2	TGTGCCAGCAGCCCGGGGGGTGGCGAGCAGTACTTC	CASSPGGGEQYF
TRBJ1-1	NA	TRBV28	NA	TGTGCCAGCAGTTTGGGGCCCCAGAACGGGGCTGAAGCTTTCTTT	CASSLGPQNGAEAFF
TRBJ2-3	NA	TRBV24-1	TRBD2	TGTGCCACCAGCCCGTCCGGACTAGCGGGAGGCGCGGGGGCCACAGATACGCAGTATTTT	CATSPSGLAGGAGATDTQYF
TRBJ1-6	NA	TRBV2	NA	TGTGCCAGCAGGAGACAGGTCTATAATTCACCCCTCCACTTT	CASRRQVYNSPLHF
TRBJ2-1	NA	TRBV19	NA	TGTGCCAGTAGTCCCGGCTACTTGGTAAATGAGCAGTTCTTC	CASSPGYLVNEQFF
TRBJ1-4	NA	TRBV3-1/TRBV3-2	TRBD1	TGTGCCAGCAGCCTCCAGACAGGGAGAACTAATGAAAAACTGTTTTTT	CASSLQTGRTNEKLFF
TRBJ1-1	NA	TRBV7-8	NA	TGTGCCAGCAGCTTAGACTTAGGACCTGAAGCTTTCTTT	CASSLDLGPEAFF
TRBJ2-1	once	TRBV9	NA	TGTGCCAGCAGTGAGGGGGGGAGATCGGGTGAGCAGTTCTTC	CASSEGGRSGEQFF
TRBJ1-2	NA	TRBV13	NA	TGTGCCAGCAGCCGCTGGTTGCGTGGCTACACCTTC	CASSRWLRGYTF
TRBJ1-6	NA	TRBV28	NA	TGTGCCAGCACCGCCTCTGGGGAATCCTATAATTCACCCCTCCACTTT	CASTASGESYNSPLHF
TRBJ1-1	NA	TRBV20-1	NA	TGCAGTGCTAGTGGGGTGCACCAGGACACTGAAGCTTTCTTT	CSASGVHQDTEAFF
TRBJ2-5	NA	TRBV3-1/TRBV3-2	NA	TGTGCCAGCAGCCAAGAGGCGGTAGAAGAGACCCAGTACTTC	CASSQEAVEETQYF
TRBJ1-2	NA	TRBV27	NA	TGTGCCAGCAGTTTAGCCCCCCCCACGGGGGGCTATCGCTACACCTTC	CASSLAPPTGGYRYTF
TRBJ1-6	NA	TRBV7-2	NA	TGTGCCAGCAGCGCCCGGGGGCCATCCTATAATTCACCCCTCCACTTT	CASSARGPSYNSPLHF
TRBJ1-3	NA	TRBV9	NA	TGTGCCAGCAGCGTAGATCAGGGGTATGGAAACACCATATATTTT	CASSVDQGYGNTIYF
TRBJ2-6	NA	TRBV2	TRBD2	TGTGCCAGCAGTGACGGGCGGGGGAAGTCTGGGGCCAACGTCCTGACTTTC	CASSDGRGKSGANVLTF
TRBJ1-5	NA	TRBV6-6	NA	TGTGCCAGCAGTTACGGGTTGAATCAGCCCCAGCATTTT	CASSYGLNQPQHF
TRBJ1-1	NA	TRBV7-3	NA	TGTGCCAGCAGCTGGGACGGCGGAACTGAAGCTTTCTTT	CASSWDGGTEAFF
TRBJ2-7	NA	TRBV6-5	TRBD1	TGTGCCAGCAGGGTCGGACAGGGGAGCTACGAGCAGTACTTC	CASRVGQGSYEQYF
TRBJ2-5	NA	TRBV5-1	NA	TGCGCCAGCAGCTTGGAGGCTAGCCTTTCTCGGGAGACCCAGTACTTC	CASSLEASLSRETQYF
TRBJ2-7	NA	TRBV7-2	NA	TGTGCCAGCAGCGAACAGGGTTTGACCTACGAGCAGTACTTC	CASSEQGLTYEQYF
TRBJ1-1	NA	TRBV19	NA	TGTGCCAGTCGACAGGAGGATCTGAACACTGAAGCTTTCTTT	CASRQEDLNTEAFF
TRBJ2-2	NA	TRBV3-1/TRBV3-2	NA	TGTGCCAGCAGCCCCCTCCCCCGAGGGGAGCTGTTTTTT	CASSPLPRGELFF
TRBJ1-1	NA	TRBV23-1	TRBD1	TGCGCCAGCAGTCAATCGAGTCCAGGGGGCACTGAAGCTTTCTTT	CASSQSSPGGTEAFF
TRBJ2-5	NA	TRBV7-9	NA	TGTGCCAGCACCACCTCGACCCGGGCCCAGTACTTC	CASTTSTRAQYF
TRBJ1-3	NA	TRBV28	NA	TGTGCCAGCAGCGAAGACTGGGTGCAAGGAAACACCATATATTTT	CASSEDWVQGNTIYF
TRBJ1-4	few	TRBV10-3	NA	TGTGCCATCAGTGAGTTCGCCGGGGTTAAGGAAAAACTGTTTTTT	CAISEFAGVKEKLFF
TRBJ1-1	NA	TRBV6-5	NA	TGTGCCAGCAGTTACTCCCTGGGCAGCATGAACACTGAAGCTTTCTTT	CASSYSLGSMNTEAFF
TRBJ1-3	NA	TRBV3-1/TRBV3-2	NA	TGTGCCAGCAGCCACCGGGGAAGAAACACCATATATTTT	CASSHRGRNTIYF
TRBJ1-4	NA	TRBV5-1	NA	TGCGCCAGCAGCTTGAAAGGCAGTGATGAAAAACTGTTTTTT	CASSLKGSDEKLFF
TRBJ2-1	NA	TRBV2	NA	TGTGCCAGCGGACAGTTCTACAATGAGCAGTTCTTC	CASGQFYNEQFF
TRBJ1-1	NA	TRBV19	NA	TGTGCCAGTAGTATAAGCGGGCGCCCGGGGACTGAAGCTTTCTTT	CASSISGRPGTEAFF